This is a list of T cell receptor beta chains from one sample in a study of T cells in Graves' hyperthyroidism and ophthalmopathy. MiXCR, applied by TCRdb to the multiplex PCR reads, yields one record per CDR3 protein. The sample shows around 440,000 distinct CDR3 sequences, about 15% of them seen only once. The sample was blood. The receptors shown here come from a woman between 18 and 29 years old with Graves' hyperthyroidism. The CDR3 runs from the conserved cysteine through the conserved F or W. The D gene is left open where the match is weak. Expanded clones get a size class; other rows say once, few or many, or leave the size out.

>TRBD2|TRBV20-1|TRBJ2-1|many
CSARDREGLAGYNEQFF
TGCAGTGCTAGAGATCGGGAGGGACTAGCGGGTTACAATGAGCAGTTCTTC
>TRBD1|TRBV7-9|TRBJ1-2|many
CASSHTGGGYTF
TGTGCCAGCAGTCACACAGGGGGTGGCTACACCTTC
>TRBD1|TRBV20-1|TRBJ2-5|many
CSARSGGAEETQYF
TGCAGTGCTAGATCAGGGGGCGCAGAAGAGACCCAGTACTTC
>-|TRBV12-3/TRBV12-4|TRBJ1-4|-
CASSYEGRFREKLFF
TGTGCCAGCAGTTATGAGGGGCGCTTTCGGGAAAAACTGTTTTTT
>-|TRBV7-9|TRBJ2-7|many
CASSLPSGGSYEQYF
TGTGCCAGCAGCTTACCATCCGGGGGCAGCTACGAGCAGTACTTC
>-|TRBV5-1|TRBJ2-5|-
CASSPVGAGRETQYF
TGCGCCAGCAGCCCGGTGGGGGCCGGGCGGGAGACCCAGTACTTC
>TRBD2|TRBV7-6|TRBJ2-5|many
CASSTGGGRAIETQYF
TGTGCCAGCAGCACAGGCGGCGGGAGGGCCATAGAGACCCAGTACTTC
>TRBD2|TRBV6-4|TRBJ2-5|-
CASSYQTSVGKTQYF
TGTGCCAGCAGTTACCAAACTAGCGTTGGCAAGACCCAGTACTTC
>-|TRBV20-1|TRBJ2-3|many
CSAWGAEGNTQYF
TGCAGTGCGTGGGGCGCGGAGGGGAATACGCAGTATTTT
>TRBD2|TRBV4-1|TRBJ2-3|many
CASSPRGMTDTQYF
TGCGCCAGCAGCCCGCGGGGGATGACAGATACGCAGTATTTT
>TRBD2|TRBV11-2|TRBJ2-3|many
CASSLTFASGTDTQYF
TGTGCCAGCAGCTTAACGTTCGCTAGCGGGACAGATACGCAGTATTTT
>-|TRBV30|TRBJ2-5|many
CAWMAMVQETQYF
TGTGCCTGGATGGCCATGGTCCAAGAGACCCAGTACTTC
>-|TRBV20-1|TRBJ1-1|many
CSARDPSDSPTEAFF
TGCAGTGCTAGAGATCCCTCGGACAGCCCTACTGAAGCTTTCTTT
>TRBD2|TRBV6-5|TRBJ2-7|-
CASSYWTSGSSYEQYF
TGTGCCAGCAGTTACTGGACTAGCGGGAGCTCCTACGAGCAGTACTTC
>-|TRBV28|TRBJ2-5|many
CASSLIQVSGRETQYF
TGTGCCAGCAGTTTAATACAGGTGTCGGGGAGAGAGACCCAGTACTTC
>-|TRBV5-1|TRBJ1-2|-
CASSLGLSPPLYTF
TGCGCCAGCAGCTTGGGACTCAGCCCGCCTCTCTACACCTTC
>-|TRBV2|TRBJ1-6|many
CASSVVEFMLGPLHF
TGTGCCAGCAGTGTAGTAGAATTTATGTTAGGACCCCTCCACTTT
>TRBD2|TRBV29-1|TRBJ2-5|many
CSGRGGSQYF
TGCAGCGGACGCGGGGGGTCCCAGTACTTC
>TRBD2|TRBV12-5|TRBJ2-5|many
CASGPGRDYVETQYF
TGTGCTAGTGGCCCGGGTCGGGACTACGTTGAGACCCAGTACTTC
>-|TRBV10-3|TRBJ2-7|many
CAISESQGRDEQYF
TGTGCCATCAGTGAGTCTCAGGGGAGGGACGAGCAGTACTTC
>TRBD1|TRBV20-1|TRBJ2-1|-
CSARLLPDRGLSDNEQFF
TGCAGTGCTAGACTCCTGCCCGACAGGGGGTTATCGGACAATGAGCAGTTCTTC
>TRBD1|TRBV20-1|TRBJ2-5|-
CSATGEQETQYF
TGCAGTGCCACAGGGGAGCAAGAGACCCAGTACTTC
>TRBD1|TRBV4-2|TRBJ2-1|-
CASSQAPPGGYNEQFF
TGTGCCAGCAGCCAAGCCCCCCCAGGGGGCTACAATGAGCAGTTCTTC